The present T cell receptor (beta chain) was sequenced within a study of blood T cell repertoires in COVID-19. In the study overall: Acute and convalescent COVID-19 samples came from the United States, Italy and Spain. PBMCs, B-cell-depleted T cells, or T cells provided the cDNA or gDNA that made up the material.

The CDR3 totals 12 residues. Germline assignment: CDR1 MNHEY and CDR2 SVGAGI. The V segment lost 6 bases and the J segment 8 bases; nucleotides outside the gene matches: 7. Which cohort a participant joined came from the clinical history participants gave. Clones were sequenced by immunoSEQ multiplex PCR, and TCRdb holds only the in-frame ones, with some missing. The sample lists fewer than 200,000 clones, 79% seen once, with 15% to 20% in the top ten. Input material: PBMCs or T cells enriched from blood (not recorded which). V and J are TRBV6-5 and TRBJ2-7; TRBD1 matches 7 bases. The clonotype comes from a woman aged 70-85 years in a cohort exposed to, infected with or recovered from COVID-19 (not recorded which). CDR3 amino acids: CASRFGQEQQYF. CDR3 DNA: TGTGCCAGCAGGTTCGGACAGGAGCAGCAGTACTTC.